This T cell receptor beta chain was captured in a study of blood T cell repertoires in COVID-19. Across the whole study: Sites across the United States, Italy and Spain contributed samples from acute and convalescent COVID-19.

This clone was recorded only once. Using immunoSEQ multiplex PCR, the repertoire was profiled, and TCRdb retains in-frame clones only, with some absent. The sample records 40,000 to 60,000 clones, roughly 84% being singletons. Per germline, CDR1 KGHSH and CDR2 LQKENI. V dropped 5 bases and J dropped 1 base, with 8 bases sitting between them. The CDR3 has 14 amino acids. The TCR comes from a human donor in a cohort sampled during active COVID-19. The specimen was peripheral blood. V usage is TRBV18 and J usage is TRBJ2-2; tentatively, D is TRBD2 (5 bases). CDR3 in DNA: TGTGCCAGCTCAGCGGACTTGAACACCGGGGAGCTGTTTTTT. Translated: CASSADLNTGELFF.